Following are 9 T cell receptor beta chains from one sample sequenced in a study of OX40 agonist ivuxolimab in advanced cancers. The method was immunoSEQ multiplex PCR; TCRdb's version includes in-frame clones alone and lacks a portion of them. The sample carries tens of thousands of clones, 80% to 90% recorded once. This specimen was CD4+ or CD8+ T cells sorted from blood, taken in a trial of the OX40 agonist ivuxolimab. The origin of the receptors is an adult with an advanced solid tumor such as melanoma, head and neck, liver or kidney cancer.

This clone was counted once. This chain connects TRBV29-1 to TRBJ2-7; either TRBD1 or TRBD2 may fit D (5 bases each). This CDR3 has 13 residues. Germline V CDR1 and CDR2: SQVTM, ANQGSEA. V lost 5 bases and J 4 bases, leaving 15 bases between the germline ends. The CDR3 loop reads CSVQRGSAYEQYF. The DNA of the CDR3 is TGCAGCGTTCAGAGGGGATCGGCATACGAGCAGTACTTC.

The rearrangement joins TRBV7-3 to TRBJ1-1; tentatively, D is TRBD1 (5 bases). In germline, CDR1 is SGHTA, CDR2 FQGTGA. Trimming took off 5 bases at V and 0 bases at J, with 13 bases between the two ends. The CDR3 runs 15 residues. The CDR3 nucleotides read TGTGCCAGCAGCCCGGGGGGGTCCATGAACACTGAAGCTTTCTTT. It codes for CASSPGGSMNTEAFF.

The genes are TRBV5-1 and TRBJ1-3; no clear D gene. This CDR3 has 16 amino acids. The germline V gene encodes CDR1 SGHRS and CDR2 YFSETQ. Trimming removed 0 bases at V and 0 bases at J, with 10 bases between. The CDR3 spells CASSLDGQSSGNTIYF. The DNA of the CDR3 is TGCGCCAGCAGCTTGGACGGCCAGAGCTCTGGAAACACCATATATTTT.

The chain is built from TRBV19 and TRBJ2-2; D call uncertain. The CDR3 runs 16 residues. Germline CDR1 reads LNHDA; CDR2 reads SQIVND (reference sequence). Trimming shortened V by 6 bases and J by 4 bases, and 18 bases separated the two germline ends. CDR3 in amino acids: CASRSKGESGTGELFF. CDR3 DNA: TGTGCCAGTAGAAGTAAGGGCGAGTCGGGCACCGGGGAGCTGTTTTTT.

The J gene is TRBJ2-7, the V gene TRBV6-6; either TRBD1 or TRBD2 may supply D (5 bases each). Germline lookup yields CDR1 MNHNY and CDR2 SVGAGI (reference sequence). The CDR3 contains 12 residues. V gave up 7 bases and J gave up 4 bases, with 11 bases separating them. The CDR3 coding sequence is TGTGCCAGCACCACGGGGCCGTACGAGCAGTACTTC. It encodes CASTTGPYEQYF.

This clone counts as medium-sized. This chain joins TRBV19 and TRBJ1-5; D unresolved. The CDR3 spans 13 residues. Germline V gene lookup returns CDR1 LNHDA and CDR2 SQIVND (reference sequence). Trimming pared 7 bases from V and 11 bases from J, leaving 18 bases between. CDR3 residues: CASMEGSAGSQHF. The CDR3 DNA follows: TGTGCCAGTATGGAAGGGTCAGCCGGGTCCCAGCATTTT.

This chain links TRBV2 with TRBJ2-7; D is perhaps TRBD2 (6 bases). The V gene lost 6 bases and the J gene lost 1 base, with 10 bases spanning the gap. Germline V gene sequence: CDR1 SNHLY, CDR2 FYNNEI. The CDR3 loop spans 13 amino acids. In DNA form, the CDR3 reads TGTGCCAGCAGAGGAGGGGCGTCCTACGAGCAGTACTTC. Translating it yields CASRGGASYEQYF.

The gene calls are TRBV6-6 and TRBJ2-2; TRBD1 agrees at 9 bases. CDR3 length: 15 residues. J was trimmed by 6 bases and V by 6 bases; bases with no gene match: 8. CDR1 is MNHNY, CDR2 SVGAGI, per germline (reference sequence). The CDR3 here is CASRSGTGRSGELFF. The CDR3 nucleotides are TGTGCCAGCAGGTCCGGGACAGGGCGTTCCGGGGAGCTGTTTTTT.

The chain is built from TRBV27 and TRBJ1-1, with TRBD1 identical over 7 bases. Germline values: CDR1 MNHEY, CDR2 SMNVEV (reference sequence). The CDR3 runs to 14 residues. Trimming at V came to 2 bases and at J to 4 bases, leaving 4 bases not matched to a gene. This chain's CDR3 is CASSLEGATTEAFF. The CDR3 region has the DNA TGTGCCAGCAGTTTAGAGGGGGCGACCACTGAAGCTTTCTTT.